This T cell receptor (beta chain) derives from a study of blood T cell repertoires in COVID-19. Study-level background: COVID-19 samples from acute and convalescent phases originated in the United States, Italy and Spain. T cells, B-cell-depleted T cells, or PBMCs provided the cDNA or gDNA that served as material.

J was trimmed by 2 bases and V by 3 bases; bases with no gene match: 10. The CDR3 is 16 residues long. CDR1 is MNHNS and CDR2 is SASEGT in the germline V gene. Authors' processing steps: Cell counts per sample came from amplifying reference gene primers. Measured with immunoSEQ multiplex PCR; TCRdb has only the in-frame clones, and not every one. V and J calls and clone size are copied from that table; D and trimming were computed from the DNA. The table shows roughly 190,000 clones, with approximately 80% occurring only once. Input material: peripheral blood. The chain uses TRBV6-1 and TRBJ2-7, with 7 positions matching TRBD2. This clonotype was sampled from a woman between 50 and 59 years old with active or convalescent COVID-19. The CDR3 DNA reads as TGTGCCAGCAGTGACCCGGTCGGGAGGCTCACCTACGAGCAGTACTTC. It translates to CASSDPVGRLTYEQYF.